This passage covers 23 T cell receptor beta chains from one sample sequenced in a study of shared clonotypes between healthy human individuals. Some clones are missing from TCRdb's copy, which holds only in-frame ones; the method was immunoSEQ multiplex PCR. The data hold roughly 2 million clones, with 95% observed a single time. The material sequenced was naive CD4+ T cells sorted from blood. Described subset: CD45RA+ positively selected. All receptors come from a man aged 18 to 30 in good health.

Note on this clone: The sample holds other DNA sequences that translate to the same CDR3. The J gene is TRBJ2-1, the V gene TRBV7-2; D possibly corresponds to TRBD1 (6 bases). The CDR3 consists of 16 residues. With 4 bases removed from V and 0 bases from J, the gap between germline ends came to 13 bases. Germline assignment: CDR1 SGHTA and CDR2 FQGNSA. CDR3 DNA sequence: TGTGCCAGCAGCTCCGGTGGCAGGGGCTCCTACAATGAGCAGTTCTTC. This gives the protein CASSSGGRGSYNEQFF.

The J gene is TRBJ2-4, the V gene TRBV4-3; a weak D match, TRBD2 (6 bases). CDR3 length: 19 amino acids. V was trimmed by 0 bases and J by 0 bases, leaving 18 bases between them. Germline V lookup: CDR1 LGHNA, CDR2 YSLEER. CDR3 residues: CASSQEGANTGLAKNIQYF. As DNA, the CDR3 is TGCGCCAGCAGCCAAGAGGGTGCTAATACGGGACTAGCCAAAAACATTCAGTACTTC.

V is TRBV18 and J is TRBJ1-1; D unresolved. Germline CDR1 reads KGHSH; CDR2 reads LQKENI. With 2 bases removed from V and 10 bases from J, the gap between germline ends came to 20 bases. The CDR3 totals 15 residues. This CDR3 reads CASSPTHTTPSSAFF. The CDR3, as DNA: TGTGCCAGCTCACCAACACATACTACCCCTAGCTCAGCTTTCTTT.

On this clone: In the same sample, other DNA sequences code for this CDR3. J is TRBJ2-7 and V is TRBV5-1; 7 bases map to TRBD1. V was clipped by 0 bases and J by 4 bases; unmatched bases: 7. CDR1 is SGHRS, CDR2 YFSETQ, per germline. The CDR3 is 15 residues long. CDR3 loop: CASSLGQGVVYEQYF. The CDR3 bases are TGCGCCAGCAGCTTGGGCCAGGGGGTCGTTTACGAGCAGTACTTC.

This sequence joins TRBV7-9 and TRBJ2-1; D tentatively reads TRBD1 or TRBD2 (5 bases each). CDR1 SEHNR and CDR2 FQNEAQ come from the germline V gene (reference sequence). V lost 2 bases to trimming and J lost 7 bases, with 9 bases between them. The CDR3 is 13 amino acids. In DNA, the CDR3 is TGTGCCAGCAGCTTATGGGACGGTAATGAGCAGTTCTTC. This translates into CASSLWDGNEQFF. Filled out from reference TRBV7-9 and TRBJ2-1, the complete variable domain reads DTGVSQNPRHKITKRGQNVTFRCDPISEHNRLYWYRQTLGQGPEFLTYFQNEAQLEKSRLLSDRFSAERPKGSFSTLEIQRTEQGDSAMYLCASSLWDGNEQFFGPGTRLTVL.

The V gene is TRBV5-1, the J gene TRBJ2-7, with 10 bases identical to TRBD2. The germline V gene has CDR1 SGHRS and CDR2 YFSETQ. J lost 5 bases, V lost 4 bases, and 6 bases had no gene match. The CDR3 has 14 amino acids. The CDR3 DNA follows: TGCGCCAGCAGCAGGGCTAGCGGGAGCAACGAGCAGTACTTC. Translated, it gives CASSRASGSNEQYF.

Notes on this clone: A much more abundant neighbour one base away suggests this may be a read error. V usage is TRBV6-6 and J usage is TRBJ2-7, with D maybe TRBD1 (6 bases). The V and J ends lost 6 bases and 0 bases respectively, with 9 bases between them. Germline V gene lookup returns CDR1 MNHNY and CDR2 SVGAGI (reference sequence). The CDR3 extends over 13 amino acids. DNA of the CDR3: TGTGCCAGCAGGAAAGGGGGCTCCTACGAGCAGTACTTC. This codes for CASRKGGSYEQYF.

The V call is TRBV5-1, the J call TRBJ2-5; TRBD2 aligns across 7 bases. V trimming: 4 bases; J trimming: 2 bases; junction bases outside the gene matches: 8. Per the germline V gene, CDR1 is SGHRS and CDR2 is YFSETQ. CDR3 size: 15 residues. In DNA, the CDR3 is TGCGCCAGCAGCCATCTTGCGGGGGTACAAGAGACCCAGTACTTC. Amino acid sequence: CASSHLAGVQETQYF.

The chain combines TRBV7-2 with TRBJ1-6, with 8 bases fitting TRBD1. Trimming removed 6 bases from V and 10 bases from J; junction bases left unmatched: 11. The CDR3 is 15 residues long. Germline CDR1 reads SGHTA; CDR2 reads FQGNSA. CDR3 sequence (DNA): TGTGCCAGCAGGCCGGCAGGGGGCATAAACTCACCCCTCCACTTT. This gives the protein CASRPAGGINSPLHF. Full variable domain (outside the CDR3, taken from reference TRBV7-2 and TRBJ1-6): GAGVSQSPSNKVTEKGKDVELRCDPISGHTALYWYRQSLGQGLEFLIYFQGNSAPDKSGLPSDRFSAERTGGSVSTLTIQRTQQEDSAVYLCASRPAGGINSPLHFGNGTRLTVT.

This clone was seen more than once but under ten times. The chain recombines TRBV5-6 with TRBJ1-4; D ambiguous. The CDR3 sequence is 11 residues long. The V and J ends lost 0 bases and 12 bases respectively, with 6 bases between them. Germline CDR1 is SGHDT and CDR2 is YYEEEE. The chain's CDR3 is CASSLDAELFF. CDR3 bases: TGTGCCAGCAGCTTGGATGCCGAACTGTTTTTT.

The chain carries TRBV29-1 and TRBJ1-2; no firm D call. Trimming cost V 6 bases and J 5 bases, with 13 bases left between them. Germline V gene sequence: CDR1 SQVTM, CDR2 ANQGSEA. This CDR3 contains 12 residues. The CDR3 bases are TGCAGCGTCCGCCAGATGGGGTATGGCTACACCTTC. This gives the protein CSVRQMGYGYTF.

V and J are TRBV10-2 and TRBJ1-2; perhaps TRBD1 as D (6 bases). This CDR3 is built from 13 residues. Germline CDR1 is WSHSY and CDR2 is SAAADI. V was trimmed by 2 bases and J by 8 bases, leaving 12 bases between them. The CDR3 sequence: CASSEQGMGGYTF. In nucleotides, the CDR3 is TGCGCCAGCAGTGAGCAGGGGATGGGGGGCTACACCTTC.

V and J are TRBV9 and TRBJ2-3, with 10 bases fitting TRBD1. V dropped 4 bases and J dropped 1; count of bases not matched to a gene: 12. Germline CDR1 and CDR2: SGDLS and YYNGEE. The CDR3 totals 18 residues. The CDR3 DNA follows: TGTGCCAGCAGCCCGTGGGGGACAGGGGAGTCCGGCACAGATACGCAGTATTTT. Its protein is CASSPWGTGESGTDTQYF.

This clone was counted once. J is TRBJ1-3 and V is TRBV7-9; D unresolved. This CDR3 is 14 amino acids long. Trimming removed 5 bases at V and 1 base at J, with 9 bases between. Germline V gives CDR1 SEHNR, CDR2 FQNEAQ (reference sequence). The CDR3 region is CASSRADSGNTIYF. CDR3 coding DNA: TGTGCCAGCAGCCGGGCAGATTCTGGAAACACCATATATTTT.

Here the CDR3 reads CASSPGQSIYEQYF. For the CDR3, the DNA is TGTGCCAGCTCACCGGGACAGTCCATCTACGAGCAGTACTTC. The chain has TRBV18 and TRBJ2-7; 7 bases align to TRBD1. Trimming removed 3 bases from V and 3 bases from J; junction bases left unmatched: 5. CDR1 KGHSH and CDR2 LQKENI come from the germline V gene. This CDR3 contains 14 residues.

The rearrangement uses TRBV6-5 and TRBJ1-2; D uncertain. Trimming took off 2 bases at V and 6 bases at J, with 10 bases between the two ends. The germline gives CDR1 MNHEY, CDR2 SVGAGI. CDR3 length: 13 residues. The CDR3 protein is CASSYGSQHGYTF. The CDR3 DNA follows: TGTGCCAGCAGTTACGGGTCTCAACATGGCTACACCTTC.

The chain combines TRBV20-1 with TRBJ1-2, with D tentatively TRBD1 (6 bases). The CDR3 covers 11 residues. V dropped 6 bases and J dropped 7 bases, with 12 bases sitting between them. Germline CDR1 and CDR2: DFQATT and SNEGSKA (reference sequence). CDR3 amino acids: CSAVGQFGYTF. In DNA, the CDR3 is TGCAGTGCGGTAGGACAGTTTGGCTACACCTTC.

The chain carries TRBV5-1 and TRBJ2-7; TRBD1 agrees at 9 bases. The CDR3 is 16 amino acids. Germline-derived CDR1 and CDR2 are SGHRS and YFSETQ. V shed 4 bases, J shed 0 bases, and the junction held 8 bases outside the gene matches. Here the CDR3 reads CASSPTGGGSSYEQYF. The CDR3 bases are TGCGCCAGCAGCCCGACAGGGGGAGGCAGCTCCTACGAGCAGTACTTC.

The rearrangement joins TRBV7-6 to TRBJ2-2; D assignment may be TRBD1 or TRBD2 (6 bases each). The CDR3 extends over 16 amino acids. The V end lost 1 base, the J end lost 7 bases, and 16 bases lay between the germline ends. CDR1 and CDR2 (germline): SGHVS, FNYEAQ. In nucleotides, the CDR3 is TGTGCCAGCAGCTTAGGTCGGGGGCCCCAGGGCGGGGAGCTGTTTTTT. Translating gives CASSLGRGPQGGELFF.

The rearrangement links TRBV7-2 to TRBJ2-1; possible D gene TRBD2, 6 bases. This CDR3 contains 15 residues. Per the germline V gene, CDR1 is SGHTA and CDR2 is FQGNSA. Trimming left V 5 bases short and J 3 bases short, with 14 bases between. Written as DNA, the CDR3 is TGTGCCAGCAGCCCCCCCCCGGGAGTCTACAATGAGCAGTTCTTC. This gives the protein CASSPPPGVYNEQFF.

This clone was found once. V is TRBV7-6 and J is TRBJ2-7; tentatively, D is TRBD2 (7 bases). V lost 5 bases, J lost 0 bases, and 14 bases lay in between. The CDR3 consists of 15 residues. Germline values: CDR1 SGHVS, CDR2 FNYEAQ. The CDR3 spells CASSRGAGPSYEQYF. DNA of the CDR3: TGTGCCAGCAGCCGGGGGGCAGGGCCCTCCTACGAGCAGTACTTC. The full variable domain, its missing parts supplied by reference TRBV7-6 and TRBJ2-7, is GAGVSQSPRYKVTKRGQDVALRCDPISGHVSLYWYRQALGQGPEFLTYFNYEAQQDKSGLPNDRFSAERPEGSISTLTIQRTEQRDSAMYRCASSRGAGPSYEQYFGPGTRLTVT.

A single count supports this clone. The chain uses TRBV5-1 and TRBJ2-2, with D possibly being TRBD1 or TRBD2 (7 bases each). Germline V CDR1 and CDR2: SGHRS, YFSETQ. V lost 4 bases, J lost 6 bases, and 16 bases lay in between. The CDR3 contains 15 residues. In DNA, the CDR3 is TGCGCCAGCAGCCCCCGACAGGGAGGGGCCGGGGAGCTGTTTTTT. As protein: CASSPRQGGAGELFF.

V gene TRBV19 combines with J gene TRBJ1-3; TRBD1 might be the D (5 bases). The CDR3 runs 16 residues. The germline gives CDR1 LNHDA, CDR2 SQIVND (reference sequence). Trimming stripped 3 bases from V and 0 bases from J, with 12 bases between. The CDR3 is CASSIPRGVSGNTIYF. CDR3 nucleotides: TGTGCCAGTAGTATCCCCCGGGGGGTCTCTGGAAACACCATATATTTT.